This T cell receptor beta chain was captured in a study of T cell responses to AZD1222 COVID-19 vaccine. Study at large: Investigators merged groups given second doses at roughly 4 or roughly 12 weeks.

Study results and limitations: Among the donors, most were white British and more were female, and clonal diversity was possibly underestimated. Reportedly, nearly half the spike-specific TCRs target unmutated variant regions.

V lost 2 bases and J 8 bases, leaving 16 bases between the germline ends. This CDR3 is built from 15 residues. CDR1 and CDR2 (germline): SGHVS, FQNEAQ. TCRdb keeps only in-frame clones here, not all; method: immunoSEQ multiplex PCR. The sample records 130,000 to 150,000 clones, about 90% being singletons. Concerning this clone: Its specificity is not known.

This receptor was taken from an adult in good health. The V call is TRBV7-8, the J call TRBJ1-3; D is ambiguous. Sequenced here: peripheral blood, sampled on day 0 of AZD1222 vaccination. CDR3 residues: CASSLFIWEEHTIYF. CDR3 nucleotide sequence: TGTGCCAGCAGCTTATTTATTTGGGAGGAGCACACCATATATTTT.